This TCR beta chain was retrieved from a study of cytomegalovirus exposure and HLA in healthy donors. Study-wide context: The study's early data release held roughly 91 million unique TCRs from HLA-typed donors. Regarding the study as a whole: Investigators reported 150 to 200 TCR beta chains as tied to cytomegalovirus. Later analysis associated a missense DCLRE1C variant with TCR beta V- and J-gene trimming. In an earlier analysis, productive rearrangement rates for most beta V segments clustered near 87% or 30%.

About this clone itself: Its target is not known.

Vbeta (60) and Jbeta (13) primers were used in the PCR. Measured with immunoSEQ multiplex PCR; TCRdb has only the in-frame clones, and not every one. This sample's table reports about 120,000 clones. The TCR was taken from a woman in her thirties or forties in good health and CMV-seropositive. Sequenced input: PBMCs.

The CDR3 DNA reads TGCGCCAGCAGCTTGAGTGCAGGTGGAGAGACCCAGTACTTC. Amino acids: CASSLSAGGETQYF. V gene TRBV5-1 combines with J gene TRBJ2-5; no reliable D call. Germline CDR1 reads SGHRS; CDR2 reads YFSETQ. Trimming took off 1 base at V and 4 bases at J, with 11 bases between the two ends. The CDR3 is 14 amino acids.